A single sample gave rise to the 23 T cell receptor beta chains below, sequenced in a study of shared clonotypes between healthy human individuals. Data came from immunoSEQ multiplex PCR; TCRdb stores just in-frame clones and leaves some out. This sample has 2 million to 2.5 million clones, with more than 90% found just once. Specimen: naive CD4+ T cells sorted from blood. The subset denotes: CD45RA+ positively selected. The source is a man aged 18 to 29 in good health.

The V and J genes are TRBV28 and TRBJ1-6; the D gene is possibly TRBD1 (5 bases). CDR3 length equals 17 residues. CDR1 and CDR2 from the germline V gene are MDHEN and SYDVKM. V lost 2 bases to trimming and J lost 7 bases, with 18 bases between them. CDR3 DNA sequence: TGTGCCAGCAGTTTAGGCCGCGGGGCGCCGGGGAATTCACCCCTCCACTTT. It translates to CASSLGRGAPGNSPLHF.

CDR3 in DNA: TGTGCCAGCAGCGGGGGGACAGGGGGCTTGTACGAGCAGTACTTC. It codes for CASSGGTGGLYEQYF. The chain is built from TRBV5-4 and TRBJ2-7, with 12 bases aligning to TRBD1. Germline-derived CDR1 and CDR2 are SGHNT and YYREEE (reference sequence). This CDR3 is 15 amino acids long. The V segment lost 4 bases and the J segment 4 bases; nucleotides outside the gene matches: 6.

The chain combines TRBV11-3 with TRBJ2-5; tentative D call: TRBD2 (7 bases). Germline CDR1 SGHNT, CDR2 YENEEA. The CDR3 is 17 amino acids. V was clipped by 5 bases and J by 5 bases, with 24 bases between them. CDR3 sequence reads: CASSPGQRGQTGETQYF. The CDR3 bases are TGTGCCAGCAGCCCAGGTCAGCGGGGACAAACTGGGGAGACCCAGTACTTC.

This CDR3 is CAWMGAYEQYF. Here the CDR3 DNA reads TGTGCCTGGATGGGTGCCTACGAGCAGTACTTC. The chain uses TRBV30 and TRBJ2-7; D gene ambiguous. V was shortened by 4 bases and J by 2 bases, with 6 bases between the two germline ends. This CDR3 spans 11 amino acids. Germline V lookup: CDR1 GTSNPN, CDR2 SVGIG (reference sequence).

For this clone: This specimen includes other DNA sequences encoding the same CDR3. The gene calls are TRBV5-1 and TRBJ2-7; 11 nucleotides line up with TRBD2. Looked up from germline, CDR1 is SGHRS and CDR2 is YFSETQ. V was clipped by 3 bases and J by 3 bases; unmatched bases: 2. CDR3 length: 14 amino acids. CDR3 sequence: CASSSGTSGYEQYF. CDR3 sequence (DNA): TGCGCCAGCAGCTCCGGGACTAGCGGCTACGAGCAGTACTTC.

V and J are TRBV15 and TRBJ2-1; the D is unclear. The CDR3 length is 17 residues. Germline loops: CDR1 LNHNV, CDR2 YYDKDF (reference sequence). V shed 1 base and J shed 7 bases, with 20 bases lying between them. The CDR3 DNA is TGTGCCACCAGCAGAGCCCTCTTCTTAGGGATAGAGAATGAGCAGTTCTTC. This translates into CATSRALFLGIENEQFF.

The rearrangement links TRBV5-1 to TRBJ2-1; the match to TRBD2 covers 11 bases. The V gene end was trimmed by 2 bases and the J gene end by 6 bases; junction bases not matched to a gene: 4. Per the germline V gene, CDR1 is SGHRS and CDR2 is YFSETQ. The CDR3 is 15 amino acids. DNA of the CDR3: TGCGCCAGCAGCTTCACTAGCGGGAGTGTCAATGAGCAGTTCTTC. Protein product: CASSFTSGSVNEQFF.

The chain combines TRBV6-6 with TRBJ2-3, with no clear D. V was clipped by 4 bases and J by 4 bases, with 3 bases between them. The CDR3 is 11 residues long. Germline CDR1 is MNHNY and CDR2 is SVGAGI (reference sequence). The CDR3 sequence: CASSSSDTQYF. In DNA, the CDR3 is TGTGCCAGCAGTTCTTCAGATACGCAGTATTTT.

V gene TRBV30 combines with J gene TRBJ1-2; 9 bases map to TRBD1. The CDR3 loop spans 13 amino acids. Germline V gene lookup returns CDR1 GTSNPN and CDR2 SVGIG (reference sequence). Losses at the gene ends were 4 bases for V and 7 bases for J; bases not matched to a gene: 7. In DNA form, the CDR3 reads TGTGCCTGGACCAAAACAGGGGGCGGTGGCTACACCTTC. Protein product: CAWTKTGGGGYTF.

The CDR3 coding sequence is TGTGCCAGCACCCGGGCACGGGGGGGGACATTGAACACCGGGGAGCTGTTTTTT. Translated, it gives CASTRARGGTLNTGELFF. The rearrangement joins TRBV2 to TRBJ2-2; 8 nucleotides line up with TRBD2. V lost 7 bases to trimming and J lost 1 base; unmatched junction nucleotides: 14. CDR3 size: 18 residues. CDR1 SNHLY and CDR2 FYNNEI come from the germline V gene.

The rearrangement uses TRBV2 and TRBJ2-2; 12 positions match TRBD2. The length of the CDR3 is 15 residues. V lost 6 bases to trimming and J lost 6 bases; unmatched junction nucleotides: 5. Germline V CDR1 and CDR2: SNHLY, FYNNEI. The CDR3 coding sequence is TGTGCCAGCAGGCTAGCGGGGGGGCTGGCCGGGGAGCTGTTTTTT. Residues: CASRLAGGLAGELFF.

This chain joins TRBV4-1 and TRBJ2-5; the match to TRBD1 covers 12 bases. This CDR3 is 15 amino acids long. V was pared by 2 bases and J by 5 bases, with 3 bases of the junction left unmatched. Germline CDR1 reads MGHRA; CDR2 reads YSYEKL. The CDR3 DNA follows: TGCGCCAGCAGCCAATCCGGGACAGGGGGCGAGACCCAGTACTTC. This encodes CASSQSGTGGETQYF.

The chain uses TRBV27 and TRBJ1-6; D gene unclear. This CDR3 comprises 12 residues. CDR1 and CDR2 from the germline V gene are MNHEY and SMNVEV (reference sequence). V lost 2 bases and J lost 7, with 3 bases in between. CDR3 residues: CASSLINSPLHF. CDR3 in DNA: TGTGCCAGCAGTTTAATCAATTCACCCCTCCACTTT.

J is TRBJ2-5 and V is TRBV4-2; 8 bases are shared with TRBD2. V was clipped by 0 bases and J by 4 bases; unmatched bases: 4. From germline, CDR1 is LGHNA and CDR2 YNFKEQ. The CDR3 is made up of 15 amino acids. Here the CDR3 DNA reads TGTGCCAGCAGCCAAGAACCAGCGGGGGTAGAGACCCAGTACTTC. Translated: CASSQEPAGVETQYF.

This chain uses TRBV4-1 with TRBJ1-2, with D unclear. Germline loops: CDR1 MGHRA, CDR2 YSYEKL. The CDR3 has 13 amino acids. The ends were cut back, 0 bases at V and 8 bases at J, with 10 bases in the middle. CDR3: CASSQEVDGGYTF. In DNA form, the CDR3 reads TGCGCCAGCAGCCAAGAGGTGGATGGAGGCTACACCTTC.

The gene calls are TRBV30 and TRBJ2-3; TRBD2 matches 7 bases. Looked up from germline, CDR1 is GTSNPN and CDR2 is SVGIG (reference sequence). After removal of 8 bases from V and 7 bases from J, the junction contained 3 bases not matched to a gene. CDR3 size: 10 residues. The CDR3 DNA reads TGTGCCGCGGGGGTCCATACGCAGTATTTT. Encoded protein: CAAGVHTQYF. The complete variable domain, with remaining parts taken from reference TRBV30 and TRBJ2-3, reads SQTIHQWPATLVQPVGSPLSLECTVEGTSNPNLYWYRQAAGRGLQLLFYSVGIGQISSEVPQNLSASRPQDRQFILSSKKLLLSDSGFYLCAAGVHTQYFGPGTRLTVL.

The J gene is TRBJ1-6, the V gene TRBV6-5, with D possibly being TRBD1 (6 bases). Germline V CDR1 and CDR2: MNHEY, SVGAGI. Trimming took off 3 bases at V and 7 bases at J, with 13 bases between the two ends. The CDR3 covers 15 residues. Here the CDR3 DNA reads TGTGCCAGCAGTTATTCGACAGGCGTCAATTCACCCCTCCACTTT. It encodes CASSYSTGVNSPLHF.

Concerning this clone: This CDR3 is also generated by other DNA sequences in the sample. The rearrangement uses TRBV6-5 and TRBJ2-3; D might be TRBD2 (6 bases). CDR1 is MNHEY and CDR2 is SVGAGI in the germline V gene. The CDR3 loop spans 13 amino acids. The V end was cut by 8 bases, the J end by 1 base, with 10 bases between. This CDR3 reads CASGRGGTDTQYF. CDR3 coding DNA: TGTGCCAGCGGACGCGGGGGCACAGATACGCAGTATTTT.

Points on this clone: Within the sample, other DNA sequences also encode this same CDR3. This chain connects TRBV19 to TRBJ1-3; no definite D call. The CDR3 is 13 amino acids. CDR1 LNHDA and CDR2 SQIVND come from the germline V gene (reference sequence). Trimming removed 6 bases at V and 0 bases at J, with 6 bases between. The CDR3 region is CASRTVSGNTIYF. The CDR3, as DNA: TGTGCCAGTAGAACAGTCTCTGGAAACACCATATATTTT.

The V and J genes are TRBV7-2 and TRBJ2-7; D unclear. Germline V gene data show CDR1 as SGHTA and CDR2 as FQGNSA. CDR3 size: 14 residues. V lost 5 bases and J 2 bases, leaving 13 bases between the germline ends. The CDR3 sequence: CASSPSLRTYEQYF. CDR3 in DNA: TGTGCCAGCAGCCCCTCTCTACGCACCTACGAGCAGTACTTC.

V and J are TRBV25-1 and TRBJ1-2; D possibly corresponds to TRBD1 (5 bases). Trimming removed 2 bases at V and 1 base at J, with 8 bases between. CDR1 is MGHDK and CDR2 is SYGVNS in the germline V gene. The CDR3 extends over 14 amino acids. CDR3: CASSERGDNYGYTF. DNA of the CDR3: TGTGCCAGCAGTGAACGGGGGGATAACTATGGCTACACCTTC.

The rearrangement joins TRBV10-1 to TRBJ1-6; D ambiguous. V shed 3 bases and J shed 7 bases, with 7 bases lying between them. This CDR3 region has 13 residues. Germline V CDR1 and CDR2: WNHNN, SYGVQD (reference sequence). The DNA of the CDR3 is TGCGCCAGCAGTGACCGGGGAAATTCACCCCTCCACTTT. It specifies CASSDRGNSPLHF.

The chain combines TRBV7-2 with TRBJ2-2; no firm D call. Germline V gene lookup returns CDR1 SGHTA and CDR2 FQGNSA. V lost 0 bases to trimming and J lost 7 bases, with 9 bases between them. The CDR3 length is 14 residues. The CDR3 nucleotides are TGTGCCAGCAGCTTAGCGCATTTGGTCGGGGAGCTGTTTTTT. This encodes CASSLAHLVGELFF.